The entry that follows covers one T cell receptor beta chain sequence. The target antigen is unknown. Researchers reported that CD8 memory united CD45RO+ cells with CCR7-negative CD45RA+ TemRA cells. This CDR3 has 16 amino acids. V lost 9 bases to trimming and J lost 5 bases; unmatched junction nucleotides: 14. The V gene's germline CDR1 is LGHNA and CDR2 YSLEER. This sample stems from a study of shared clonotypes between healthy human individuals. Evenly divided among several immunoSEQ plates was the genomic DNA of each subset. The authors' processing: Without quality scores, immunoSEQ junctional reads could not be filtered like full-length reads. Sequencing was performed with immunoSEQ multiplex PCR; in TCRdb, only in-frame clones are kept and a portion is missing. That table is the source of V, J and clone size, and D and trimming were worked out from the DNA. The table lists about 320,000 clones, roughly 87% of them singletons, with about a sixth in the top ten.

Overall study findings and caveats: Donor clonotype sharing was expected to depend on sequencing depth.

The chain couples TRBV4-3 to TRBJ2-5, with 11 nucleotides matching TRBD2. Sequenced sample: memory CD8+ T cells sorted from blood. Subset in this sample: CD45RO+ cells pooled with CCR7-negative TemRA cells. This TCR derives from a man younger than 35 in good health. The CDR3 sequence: CARTSGKEGACETQYF. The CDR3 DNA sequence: TGCGCCAGGACTAGCGGGAAGGAGGGGGCGTGCGAGACCCAGTACTTC.